Following are 28 T cell receptor beta chains from one sample sequenced in a study of cytomegalovirus exposure and HLA in healthy donors. Amplification used 60 Vbeta primers and 13 Jbeta primers. Repertoires were generated with immunoSEQ multiplex PCR, while TCRdb's copy carries only in-frame clones and drops some. Seen here are 160,000 or so clones, around 80% observed once, and the top ten hold over 1.1%. What was sequenced was PBMCs. The origin of the receptors is a male donor in good health and CMV-seronegative.

V and J are TRBV2 and TRBJ2-2, with D hard to call. Trimming stripped 4 bases from V and 3 bases from J, with 9 bases between. The CDR3 has 14 residues. In germline, CDR1 is SNHLY, CDR2 FYNNEI. The CDR3 DNA reads TGTGCCAGCAGTGTGGGCAGTTACACCGGGGAGCTGTTTTTT. It specifies CASSVGSYTGELFF.

V is TRBV20-1 and J is TRBJ2-7, with D uncertain. CDR1 and CDR2 from the germline V gene are DFQATT and SNEGSKA (reference sequence). Trimming pared 6 bases from V and 6 bases from J, leaving 9 bases between. The CDR3 is 10 residues long. The CDR3 DNA reads TGCAGTGCAAGAAACACCGAGCAGTACTTC. Translating it yields CSARNTEQYF.

V is TRBV15 and J is TRBJ1-2, with D possibly being TRBD1 (6 bases). The V end lost 0 bases, the J end lost 4 bases, and 12 bases lay between the germline ends. CDR1 LNHNV and CDR2 YYDKDF come from the germline V gene (reference sequence). This CDR3 region has 15 residues. CDR3 region: CATSRDLGTSYGYTF. CDR3 coding DNA: TGTGCCACCAGCAGAGACTTGGGGACAAGCTATGGCTACACCTTC.

The chain has TRBV5-6 and TRBJ2-5, with 7 bases identical to TRBD2. In germline, CDR1 is SGHDT, CDR2 YYEEEE. V was clipped by 2 bases and J by 3 bases; unmatched bases: 1. CDR3 length equals 13 residues. The CDR3 coding sequence is TGTGCCAGCAGCTTTGGGGGGGAAGAGACCCAGTACTTC. This codes for CASSFGGEETQYF. The variable domain in full, with the rest retrieved from reference TRBV5-6 and TRBJ2-5, is DAGVTQSPTHLIKTRGQQVTLRCSPKSGHDTVSWYQQALGQGPQFIFQYYEEEERQRGNFPDRFSGHQFPNYSSELNVNALLLGDSALYLCASSFGGEETQYFGPGTRLLVL.

The chain is built from TRBV7-8 and TRBJ2-5, with 11 bases identical to TRBD1. The junction had 6 bases not matched to a gene; V was cut back by 1 base and J by 5 bases. The V gene's germline CDR1 is SGHVS and CDR2 FQNEAQ. The length of the CDR3 is 16 residues. CDR3 sequence (DNA): TGTGCCAGCAGCTTAGGGACAGGGGGCGTCGGGGAGACCCAGTACTTC. Translation: CASSLGTGGVGETQYF.

The count of this clone is one. The chain employs TRBV6-5 and TRBJ1-1; D might be TRBD1 (5 bases). V lost 8 bases and J lost 8, with 21 bases in between. CDR3 length equals 14 residues. CDR1 is MNHEY and CDR2 is SVGAGI in the germline V gene. This CDR3 reads CASASGAGIGEAFF. CDR3 sequence (DNA): TGTGCCAGCGCCTCTGGGGCGGGGATAGGGGAAGCTTTCTTT.

This rearrangement joins TRBV15 to TRBJ2-5; 7 positions agree with TRBD2. Germline V gives CDR1 LNHNV, CDR2 YYDKDF (reference sequence). The CDR3 runs 15 residues. The junction had 15 bases not matched to a gene; V was cut back by 5 bases and J by 9 bases. The CDR3 region is CATSPAGLPAGPQYF. The CDR3 DNA follows: TGTGCCACCAGCCCAGCGGGGCTGCCCGCAGGTCCCCAGTACTTC.

V and J are TRBV5-4 and TRBJ2-3; 8 nucleotides agree with TRBD2. The CDR3 runs to 15 residues. With V trimmed by 3 bases and J by 3 bases, 6 bases remained unmatched. From germline, CDR1 is SGHNT and CDR2 YYREEE (reference sequence). CDR3 sequence: CASSSGGRSTDTQYF. In DNA, the CDR3 is TGTGCCAGCAGCTCGGGGGGGCGATCGACAGATACGCAGTATTTT.

This clone occurred once. The rearrangement uses TRBV5-1 and TRBJ2-1, with TRBD1 matching 7 bases. CDR3 length equals 14 residues. Germline V gives CDR1 SGHRS, CDR2 YFSETQ. The J segment lost 5 bases and the V segment lost 7 bases, leaving 9 bases of the junction unmatched. The CDR3 coding sequence is TGCGCCAGCGAACCCGGGACAGTCAACAATGAGCAGTTCTTC. This translates into CASEPGTVNNEQFF.

This sequence joins TRBV11-2 and TRBJ1-2, with 9 bases aligning to TRBD1. This CDR3 is built from 13 residues. After removal of 4 bases from V and 7 bases from J, the junction contained 4 bases not matched to a gene. From germline, CDR1 is SGHAT and CDR2 FQNNGV. As DNA, the CDR3 is TGTGCCAGCAGCTCGGGACAGGGAGCTGGCTACACCTTC. It specifies CASSSGQGAGYTF. The full variable domain, its missing parts supplied by reference TRBV11-2 and TRBJ1-2, is EAGVAQSPRYKIIEKRQSVAFWCNPISGHATLYWYQQILGQGPKLLIQFQNNGVVDDSQLPKDRFSAERLKGVDSTLKIQPAKLEDSAVYLCASSSGQGAGYTFGSGTRLTVV.

The chain employs TRBV12-2 and TRBJ2-7; the tabulated D call, TRBD1, remains unverified against the DNA. TRBV12-2 is reported as a pseudogene. This CDR3 has 14 residues. CDR3 sequence reads: CASRLGDRAYEQYF. CDR3 nucleotides: TGTGCAAGTCGCTTAGGGGACAGGGCCTACGAGCAGTACTTC.

The genes are TRBV18 and TRBJ1-3, with 9 bases fitting TRBD1. The J segment lost 0 bases and the V segment lost 6 bases, leaving 6 bases of the junction unmatched. This CDR3 is built from 16 residues. CDR1 and CDR2 from the germline V gene are KGHSH and LQKENI. CDR3 protein: CASSLTGGYSGNTIYF. For the CDR3, the DNA is TGTGCCAGCTCCCTGACAGGGGGTTACTCTGGAAACACCATATATTTT. Full variable domain (missing parts from reference TRBV18 and TRBJ1-3): NAGVMQNPRHLVRRRGQEARLRCSPMKGHSHVYWYRQLPEEGLKFMVYLQKENIIDESGMPKERFSAEFPKEGPSILRIQQVVRGDSAAYFCASSLTGGYSGNTIYFGEGSWLTVV.

This clone occurred once. The genes are TRBV7-9 and TRBJ2-7; 14 bases align to TRBD2. The CDR3 has 15 amino acids. V dropped 3 bases and J dropped 5; count of bases not matched to a gene: 3. Germline CDR1 reads SEHNR; CDR2 reads FQNEAQ (reference sequence). The CDR3 coding sequence is TGTGCCAGCAGCTTGGGACTAGCGGGAGCAGACGAGCAGTACTTC. As protein: CASSLGLAGADEQYF.

The chain recombines TRBV13 with TRBJ2-1, with 15 bases aligning to TRBD2. Per the germline V gene, CDR1 is PRHDT and CDR2 is FYEKMQ (reference sequence). V lost 9 bases and J lost 3; bases outside the gene matches: 9. This CDR3 is 17 amino acids long. Here the CDR3 reads CASIRTSGGALYNEQFF. DNA for the CDR3: TGTGCCAGTATTCGGACTAGCGGGGGGGCCCTCTACAATGAGCAGTTCTTC. Full variable domain (outside the CDR3, taken from reference TRBV13 and TRBJ2-1): AAGVIQSPRHLIKEKRETATLKCYPIPRHDTVYWYQQGPGQDPQFLISFYEKMQSDKGSIPDRFSAQQFSDYHSELNMSSLELGDSALYFCASIRTSGGALYNEQFFGPGTRLTVL.

This clone was observed a handful of times. This chain links TRBV5-6 with TRBJ1-6, with a weak D call TRBD1 (6 bases). V shed 0 bases and J shed 7 bases, with 17 bases lying between them. The CDR3 is 17 amino acids. From germline, CDR1 is SGHDT and CDR2 YYEEEE. DNA for the CDR3: TGTGCCAGCAGCTTGGTCCAAACAGGGTTCGAAAATTCACCCCTCCACTTT. Translation gives CASSLVQTGFENSPLHF.

The chain couples TRBV28 to TRBJ2-5; 7 nucleotides agree with TRBD1. Trimming at V came to 8 bases and at J to 1 base, leaving 4 bases not matched to a gene. The CDR3 is 13 amino acids. Looked up from germline, CDR1 is MDHEN and CDR2 is SYDVKM. CDR3 region: CASERDSQETQYF. As DNA, the CDR3 is TGTGCCAGCGAAAGGGACAGCCAAGAGACCCAGTACTTC.

This clone showed up just a few times. This chain joins TRBV29-1 and TRBJ2-3; tentatively, D is TRBD1 (6 bases). The CDR3 spans 13 residues. Germline CDR1 and CDR2: SQVTM and ANQGSEA. V shed 4 bases and J shed 4 bases, with 12 bases lying between them. CDR3 bases: TGCAGCGTTGGCAGGGGTGGAGCAGATACGCAGTATTTT. This gives the protein CSVGRGGADTQYF.

The chain uses TRBV19 and TRBJ2-3; D gene unclear. The CDR3 loop spans 15 amino acids. Trimming took 3 bases from V and 6 from J, leaving 16 bases between them. Per the germline V gene, CDR1 is LNHDA and CDR2 is SQIVND (reference sequence). The CDR3 DNA reads as TGTGCCAGTAGTATTCAGATTTCCTTTCCGGATACGCAGTATTTT. It codes for CASSIQISFPDTQYF.

This chain links TRBV29-1 with TRBJ2-1; 13 nucleotides align to TRBD2. Germline CDR1 reads SQVTM; CDR2 reads ANQGSEA. This CDR3 is built from 16 residues. V lost 7 bases and J lost 7; bases outside the gene matches: 13. CDR3 in DNA: TGCAGCGCTCACGGACTAGCGGGGGCCTTGAGGAATGAGCAGTTCTTC. This translates into CSAHGLAGALRNEQFF.

This rearrangement joins TRBV21-1 to TRBJ1-1; TRBD1, as called in the table, went unchecked against the DNA. TRBV21-1 corresponds to a pseudogene. This CDR3 is 11 amino acids long. In DNA form, the CDR3 reads TGTGCCAGCAGCAAGGGCAGGGTGGCTTTCTTT. Translation: CASSKGRVAFF.

This clone was seen just once. The rearrangement joins TRBV7-2 to TRBJ1-1; D gene unclear. The CDR3 is 13 residues long. CDR1 is SGHTA, CDR2 FQGNSA, per germline. V lost 5 bases and J 1 base, leaving 8 bases between the germline ends. CDR3 coding DNA: TGTGCCAGCAGCGCACAGCAGAACACTGAAGCTTTCTTT. It yields the protein CASSAQQNTEAFF.

The chain joins TRBV10-2 to TRBJ1-5, with TRBD1 identical over 7 bases. The CDR3 spans 12 residues. The trim removed 8 bases at V and 2 bases at J, leaving 0 bases unmatched. Germline V gene sequence: CDR1 WSHSY, CDR2 SAAADI. CDR3 in DNA: TGCGCCAGCGGACAGGGCAATCAGCCCCAGCATTTT. Translation: CASGQGNQPQHF.

This clone occurred a few times. The chain uses TRBV19 and TRBJ1-1, with a weak D call TRBD1 (6 bases). This CDR3 is built from 15 residues. Looked up from germline, CDR1 is LNHDA and CDR2 is SQIVND (reference sequence). V was trimmed by 3 bases and J by 4 bases, leaving 15 bases between them. CDR3 DNA: TGTGCCAGTAGTATGAACAGGGTCGGGGTCACTGAAGCTTTCTTT. It specifies CASSMNRVGVTEAFF.

The J gene is TRBJ2-1, the V gene TRBV7-2, with a tentative D call TRBD1 (6 bases). Per germline, CDR1 SGHTA and CDR2 FQGNSA. Trimming shortened V by 5 bases and J by 6 bases, and 14 bases separated the two germline ends. This CDR3 region has 14 residues. The CDR3 DNA follows: TGTGCCAGCAGCAAAATCACAGGGCTCAATGAGCAGTTCTTC. Protein: CASSKITGLNEQFF.

The genes are TRBV18 and TRBJ1-2, with 7 bases lining up with TRBD1. Germline lookup yields CDR1 KGHSH and CDR2 LQKENI. V was clipped by 6 bases and J by 3 bases; unmatched bases: 10. This CDR3 contains 15 residues. CDR3 DNA sequence: TGTGCCAGCTCTCCTGACAGGGCCTCCCACTATGGCTACACCTTC. It encodes CASSPDRASHYGYTF. Variable domain in full (rest from reference TRBV18 and TRBJ1-2): NAGVMQNPRHLVRRRGQEARLRCSPMKGHSHVYWYRQLPEEGLKFMVYLQKENIIDESGMPKERFSAEFPKEGPSILRIQQVVRGDSAAYFCASSPDRASHYGYTFGSGTRLTVV.

The chain uses TRBV7-9 and TRBJ2-3; 16 bases are shared with TRBD2. Germline V gene sequence: CDR1 SEHNR, CDR2 FQNEAQ (reference sequence). The CDR3 is made up of 18 amino acids. J gave up 1 base and V 5 bases, and 6 bases lay outside the gene matches. The CDR3 loop reads CASSPPGLAGGGTDTQYF. As DNA, the CDR3 is TGTGCCAGCAGCCCCCCGGGACTAGCGGGAGGGGGCACAGATACGCAGTATTTT. Full variable domain (rest looked up from reference TRBV7-9 and TRBJ2-3): DTGVSQNPRHKITKRGQNVTFRCDPISEHNRLYWYRQTLGQGPEFLTYFQNEAQLEKSRLLSDRFSAERPKGSFSTLEIQRTEQGDSAMYLCASSPPGLAGGGTDTQYFGPGTRLTVL.

This chain connects TRBV5-4 to TRBJ2-7; 8 bases line up with TRBD1. CDR3 size: 14 residues. The V and J ends lost 2 bases and 2 bases, in that order; junction bases with no gene match: 3. Germline CDR1 SGHNT, CDR2 YYREEE (reference sequence). Written as DNA, the CDR3 is TGTGCCAGCAGCTTCGAACAGGGGGCCTACGAGCAGTACTTC. Its translation: CASSFEQGAYEQYF.

The chain recombines TRBV14 with TRBJ1-1; a weak D match, TRBD1 (6 bases). V lost 2 bases, J lost 3 bases, and 13 bases lay in between. The CDR3 loop spans 15 amino acids. The germline V gene encodes CDR1 SGHDN and CDR2 FVKESK. Written as DNA, the CDR3 is TGTGCCAGCAGCCAAACCGTCGGGGGGCACACTGAAGCTTTCTTT. The encoded protein is CASSQTVGGHTEAFF.